The present entry profiles one T cell receptor (beta chain) with its context. Authors' analysis steps: Nucleated cell counts were estimated from reference gene primer amplification. The data were produced by immunoSEQ multiplex PCR, yet TCRdb's version contains in-frame clones alone and is incomplete. For V, J and clone size, that table is used; D and trimming come from the DNA. The sample contains some 220,000 clones, roughly 88% of which appear only once. The sample originates from a study of blood T cell repertoires in COVID-19. As for the study in general: The analysed material was cDNA or gDNA that came from T cells, B-cell-depleted T cells, or PBMCs.

Clinical history reported by participants formed the basis on which cohorts were assigned. Germline lookup yields CDR1 MNHEY and CDR2 SVGEGT. V lost 6 bases to trimming and J lost 3 bases, with 14 bases between them. The CDR3 loop spans 15 amino acids. This chain links TRBV6-2 or TRBV6-3 with TRBJ2-2; D gene uncertain. The TCR was taken from a woman aged 40 to 49 with acute COVID-19. Sequencing input: PBMCs or T cells enriched from blood (not recorded which). The CDR3 bases are TGTGCCAGCAGCCCATTTCCCGAGTACACCGGGGAGCTGTTTTTT. This gives the protein CASSPFPEYTGELFF.